These T cell receptor beta chains were read from a single sample in a study of T cell responses to AZD1222 COVID-19 vaccine. TCRdb's copy holds only in-frame clones and misses some; the assay was immunoSEQ multiplex PCR. The sample holds roughly 180,000 clones, 75% to 90% seen once. The material was peripheral blood, obtained on day 0 of AZD1222 vaccination. The origin of the receptors is an adult in good health. CDR3s leave out the opening cysteine and the closing phenylalanine or tryptophan. Fields, in order: J gene, D gene, V gene, CDR3 protein. D genes are given only for firm matches.

j_gene: TRBJ2-7
d_gene: TRBD2
v_gene: TRBV27
CDR3aa: ASRIPGLAGGPYEQY

j_gene: TRBJ1-1
d_gene: NA
v_gene: TRBV4-1
CDR3aa: ASSQWAVNTEAF

j_gene: TRBJ1-3
d_gene: NA
v_gene: TRBV4-1
CDR3aa: ASSQESWHSGNTIY

j_gene: TRBJ1-4
d_gene: NA
v_gene: TRBV27
CDR3aa: ASSLTGRDEKLF

j_gene: TRBJ1-2
d_gene: NA
v_gene: TRBV12-3/TRBV12-4
CDR3aa: ASSIAGDGYT

j_gene: TRBJ1-4
d_gene: NA
v_gene: TRBV7-2
CDR3aa: ASSFMQGATNEKLF

j_gene: TRBJ2-2
d_gene: NA
v_gene: TRBV2
CDR3aa: ASSRGNTGELF

j_gene: TRBJ2-2
d_gene: TRBD1
v_gene: TRBV11-3
CDR3aa: ASSNRGPPTGELF

j_gene: TRBJ1-3
d_gene: NA
v_gene: TRBV2
CDR3aa: ASSEQRVWGLGNTIY

j_gene: TRBJ2-7
d_gene: NA
v_gene: TRBV4-2
CDR3aa: ASSQEFAAKSSYEQY

j_gene: TRBJ2-5
d_gene: NA
v_gene: TRBV6-4
CDR3aa: ASSEFFGETQY

j_gene: TRBJ1-4
d_gene: NA
v_gene: TRBV15
CDR3aa: ATRRSSSNEKLF

j_gene: TRBJ1-1
d_gene: NA
v_gene: TRBV5-1
CDR3aa: ASKAGERTEAF

j_gene: TRBJ2-3
d_gene: NA
v_gene: TRBV9
CDR3aa: ASSVKGRTDTQY

j_gene: TRBJ2-5
d_gene: NA
v_gene: TRBV6-1
CDR3aa: ASSERGEGRTQY

j_gene: TRBJ2-2
d_gene: NA
v_gene: TRBV27
CDR3aa: ASSPRGGELF

j_gene: TRBJ1-4
d_gene: TRBD1
v_gene: TRBV5-6
CDR3aa: ASSETGNEKLF

j_gene: TRBJ2-5
d_gene: TRBD2
v_gene: TRBV5-4
CDR3aa: ASSSTSGGLDGETQY

j_gene: TRBJ2-1
d_gene: TRBD2
v_gene: TRBV27
CDR3aa: ATTGVAGGDNEQF

j_gene: TRBJ1-4
d_gene: NA
v_gene: TRBV7-8
CDR3aa: ASSFNFGRRFRNEKLF

j_gene: TRBJ1-1
d_gene: NA
v_gene: TRBV12-5
CDR3aa: ASGPVGALTEAF

j_gene: TRBJ2-7
d_gene: NA
v_gene: TRBV11-1
CDR3aa: ASSLGGNTYEQY

j_gene: TRBJ1-3
d_gene: NA
v_gene: TRBV5-1
CDR3aa: ASSLGPADSGNTIY

j_gene: TRBJ2-5
d_gene: TRBD2
v_gene: TRBV10-2
CDR3aa: ASSKRASGGETQY

j_gene: TRBJ1-2
d_gene: NA
v_gene: TRBV27
CDR3aa: ATSGRNYGYT

j_gene: TRBJ1-2
d_gene: NA
v_gene: TRBV25-1
CDR3aa: ASYPAGGARYGYT

j_gene: TRBJ1-2
d_gene: NA
v_gene: TRBV27
CDR3aa: ASTPRGGGYGYT

j_gene: TRBJ1-4
d_gene: NA
v_gene: TRBV11-2
CDR3aa: ASSIRIPAGNEKLF

j_gene: TRBJ2-2
d_gene: TRBD2
v_gene: TRBV7-3
CDR3aa: ASSSHTGLTSGELF

j_gene: TRBJ2-1
d_gene: NA
v_gene: TRBV7-9
CDR3aa: ASSPGSVDEQF

j_gene: TRBJ2-1
d_gene: TRBD1
v_gene: TRBV10-3
CDR3aa: AISEIQGGVGGEQF

j_gene: TRBJ2-4
d_gene: NA
v_gene: TRBV19
CDR3aa: ASSLAQGVQNIQY

j_gene: TRBJ1-1
d_gene: NA
v_gene: TRBV19
CDR3aa: ASRTGGSNTEAF

j_gene: TRBJ2-3
d_gene: NA
v_gene: TRBV10-3
CDR3aa: AISGASTDTQY

j_gene: TRBJ1-5
d_gene: NA
v_gene: TRBV6-1
CDR3aa: ASSDRGRLSNQPQH

j_gene: TRBJ1-6
d_gene: NA
v_gene: TRBV9
CDR3aa: ASSVGGSSYNSPLH